The rows below give T cell receptor beta chains drawn from one sample of a study of OX40 agonist ivuxolimab in advanced cancers. Profiling relied on immunoSEQ multiplex PCR, and the TCRdb table lists in-frame clones only, not all of them. The data contain tens of thousands of clones, over 75% of them singletons. This sample comprised CD4+ or CD8+ T cells sorted from blood, obtained in a trial of the OX40 agonist ivuxolimab. These receptors came from an adult with an advanced solid tumor such as melanoma, head and neck, liver or kidney cancer. Both conserved end residues are part of each CDR3. Fields, in order: D gene, V gene, clone size, J gene, CDR3 protein, CDR3 DNA. A D gene is named only where the DNA matches it firmly. Clone size is stated in some rows and not others, as once, few, many or a class when expanded.

d_gene: TRBD2; v_gene: TRBV30; abundance: -; j_gene: TRBJ2-5; CDR3aa: CACSSGTSGYQETQYF; CDR3nt: TGTGCCTGCTCTTCGGGAACTAGCGGGTACCAAGAGACCCAGTACTTC
d_gene: TRBD1; v_gene: TRBV9; abundance: -; j_gene: TRBJ2-7; CDR3aa: CASSIGTGTDEQYF; CDR3nt: TGTGCCAGCAGCATCGGGACAGGGACCGACGAGCAGTACTTC
d_gene: -; v_gene: TRBV10-3; abundance: -; j_gene: TRBJ2-3; CDR3aa: CAITSGLTSTDTQYF; CDR3nt: TGTGCCATCACCTCAGGGTTGACTAGCACAGATACGCAGTATTTT
d_gene: -; v_gene: TRBV19; abundance: -; j_gene: TRBJ1-1; CDR3aa: CASSRGYDTEAFF; CDR3nt: TGTGCCAGTAGTCGGGGGTATGACACTGAAGCTTTCTTT
d_gene: -; v_gene: TRBV5-4; abundance: few; j_gene: TRBJ1-1; CDR3aa: CASSLSSSLNTEAFF; CDR3nt: TGTGCCAGCAGCTTGTCTTCTTCGCTGAACACTGAAGCTTTCTTT
d_gene: -; v_gene: TRBV19; abundance: once; j_gene: TRBJ1-4; CDR3aa: CASSTLTATNEKLFF; CDR3nt: TGTGCCAGTAGTACCCTGACAGCAACTAATGAAAAACTGTTTTTT
d_gene: TRBD2; v_gene: TRBV11-3; abundance: once; j_gene: TRBJ2-2; CDR3aa: CASSSLAGVGELFF; CDR3nt: TGTGCCAGCAGTTCGCTAGCGGGAGTTGGGGAGCTGTTTTTT
d_gene: TRBD1; v_gene: TRBV19; abundance: few; j_gene: TRBJ1-1; CDR3aa: CASSSEGQAPNTEAFF; CDR3nt: TGTGCCAGTAGTAGCGAAGGACAGGCGCCGAACACTGAAGCTTTCTTT
d_gene: TRBD1; v_gene: TRBV6-4; abundance: -; j_gene: TRBJ1-2; CDR3aa: CASRGTASVSNYGYTF; CDR3nt: TGTGCCAGCAGGGGGACAGCTTCCGTCTCTAACTATGGCTACACCTTC
d_gene: TRBD2; v_gene: TRBV11-3; abundance: -; j_gene: TRBJ2-7; CDR3aa: CASSPPTAGGYEQYF; CDR3nt: TGTGCCAGCAGCCCCCCGACAGCGGGGGGTTACGAGCAGTACTTC
d_gene: -; v_gene: TRBV27; abundance: -; j_gene: TRBJ1-3; CDR3aa: CASRTGQTNSGNTIYF; CDR3nt: TGTGCCAGCAGGACGGGACAAACAAACTCTGGAAACACCATATATTTT
d_gene: -; v_gene: TRBV6-1; abundance: -; j_gene: TRBJ2-3; CDR3aa: CASSGGFNGDTQYF; CDR3nt: TGTGCCAGCAGTGGCGGGTTTAACGGGGATACGCAGTATTTT
d_gene: TRBD1; v_gene: TRBV19; abundance: -; j_gene: TRBJ1-5; CDR3aa: CASSIVRAGGSNQPQHF; CDR3nt: TGTGCCAGTAGTATAGTCCGGGCAGGGGGCAGCAATCAGCCCCAGCATTTT
d_gene: -; v_gene: TRBV27; abundance: -; j_gene: TRBJ2-1; CDR3aa: CASSLSKGAELSYNEQFF; CDR3nt: TGTGCCAGCAGTTTATCGAAAGGAGCGGAGCTCTCCTACAATGAGCAGTTCTTC
d_gene: TRBD2; v_gene: TRBV19; abundance: -; j_gene: TRBJ2-3; CDR3aa: CASSYSGGRTDTQYF; CDR3nt: TGTGCCAGTAGTTATAGCGGGGGGCGCACAGATACGCAGTATTTT
d_gene: -; v_gene: TRBV12-5; abundance: -; j_gene: TRBJ1-3; CDR3aa: CASGPGPGLFGNTIYF; CDR3nt: TGTGCTAGTGGCCCCGGCCCGGGCTTGTTTGGAAACACCATATATTTT
d_gene: -; v_gene: TRBV27; abundance: -; j_gene: TRBJ1-2; CDR3aa: CASSLSAGAWIYGYTF; CDR3nt: TGTGCCAGCAGTTTATCCGCGGGAGCCTGGATCTATGGCTACACCTTC
d_gene: -; v_gene: TRBV2; abundance: -; j_gene: TRBJ2-1; CDR3aa: CASKSTGTYNEQFF; CDR3nt: TGTGCCAGCAAGAGTACAGGAACCTACAATGAGCAGTTCTTC
d_gene: -; v_gene: TRBV7-2; abundance: -; j_gene: TRBJ1-1; CDR3aa: CASSLVAGPMNTEAFF; CDR3nt: TGTGCCAGCAGCTTAGTCGCGGGTCCCATGAACACTGAAGCTTTCTTT
d_gene: TRBD1; v_gene: TRBV7-2; abundance: -; j_gene: TRBJ1-1; CDR3aa: CASSIDRGNTEAFF; CDR3nt: TGTGCCAGCAGCATAGACAGGGGGAATACTGAAGCTTTCTTT
d_gene: -; v_gene: TRBV30; abundance: -; j_gene: TRBJ1-1; CDR3aa: CAWTNSREAFF; CDR3nt: TGTGCCTGGACAAACAGCCGTGAAGCTTTCTTT
d_gene: -; v_gene: TRBV19; abundance: once; j_gene: TRBJ2-1; CDR3aa: CASSTGGHRTNEQFF; CDR3nt: TGTGCCAGTAGTACTGGTGGACACCGTACCAATGAGCAGTTCTTC
d_gene: TRBD1; v_gene: TRBV2; abundance: -; j_gene: TRBJ2-5; CDR3aa: CASSEQGEETQYF; CDR3nt: TGTGCCAGCAGTGAACAGGGGGAAGAGACCCAGTACTTC
d_gene: TRBD2; v_gene: TRBV11-2; abundance: -; j_gene: TRBJ2-4; CDR3aa: CASSFGLAAFQNIQYF; CDR3nt: TGTGCCAGCAGCTTCGGACTAGCAGCTTTCCAAAACATTCAGTACTTC
d_gene: TRBD1; v_gene: TRBV19; abundance: -; j_gene: TRBJ2-2; CDR3aa: CASSIPGQGATTGELFF; CDR3nt: TGTGCCAGTAGTATCCCTGGACAGGGGGCGACCACCGGGGAGCTGTTTTTT
d_gene: -; v_gene: TRBV5-1; abundance: -; j_gene: TRBJ2-3; CDR3aa: CASSLGRVSTDTQYF; CDR3nt: TGCGCCAGCAGCTTGGGTAGGGTAAGCACAGATACGCAGTATTTT
d_gene: -; v_gene: TRBV5-1; abundance: -; j_gene: TRBJ2-3; CDR3aa: CASSSQGPGSTDTQYF; CDR3nt: TGCGCCAGCAGCTCCCAGGGACCGGGGAGCACAGATACGCAGTATTTT
d_gene: -; v_gene: TRBV7-2; abundance: few; j_gene: TRBJ1-5; CDR3aa: CASSSQGFQPQHF; CDR3nt: TGTGCCAGCAGCTCACAGGGTTTTCAGCCCCAGCATTTT
d_gene: TRBD1; v_gene: TRBV5-1; abundance: -; j_gene: TRBJ2-7; CDR3aa: CASSSETGVFYEQYF; CDR3nt: TGCGCCAGCAGCTCAGAGACAGGGGTTTTCTACGAGCAGTACTTC